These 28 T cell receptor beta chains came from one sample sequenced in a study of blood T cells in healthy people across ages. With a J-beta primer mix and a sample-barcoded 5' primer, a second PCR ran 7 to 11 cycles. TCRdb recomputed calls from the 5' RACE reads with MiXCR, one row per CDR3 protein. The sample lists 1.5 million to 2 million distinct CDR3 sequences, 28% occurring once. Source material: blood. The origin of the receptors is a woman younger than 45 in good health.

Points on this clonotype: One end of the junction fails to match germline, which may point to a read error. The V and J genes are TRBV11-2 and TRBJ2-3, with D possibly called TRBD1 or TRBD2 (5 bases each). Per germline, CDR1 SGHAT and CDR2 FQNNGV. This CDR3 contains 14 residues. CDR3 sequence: CASSVGAFADTRYF. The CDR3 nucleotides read TGTGCCAGCAGCGTCGGGGCGTTCGCAGATACGCGGTATTTT.

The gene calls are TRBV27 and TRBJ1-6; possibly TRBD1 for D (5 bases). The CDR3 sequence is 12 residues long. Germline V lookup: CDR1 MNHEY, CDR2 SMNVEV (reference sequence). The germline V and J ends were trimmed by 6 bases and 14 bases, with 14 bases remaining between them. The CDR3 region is CASSSGGSALHF. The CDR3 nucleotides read TGTGCCAGCAGCTCCGGGGGGTCGGCCCTCCACTTT.

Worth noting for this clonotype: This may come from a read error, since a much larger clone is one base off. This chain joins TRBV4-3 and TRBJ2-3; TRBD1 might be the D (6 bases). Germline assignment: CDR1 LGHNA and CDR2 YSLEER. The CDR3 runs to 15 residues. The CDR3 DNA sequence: TGCGCCGGCAGCCAAGACCAGGGGATCGGAGATACGCAGTATTTT. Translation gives CAGSQDQGIGDTQYF.

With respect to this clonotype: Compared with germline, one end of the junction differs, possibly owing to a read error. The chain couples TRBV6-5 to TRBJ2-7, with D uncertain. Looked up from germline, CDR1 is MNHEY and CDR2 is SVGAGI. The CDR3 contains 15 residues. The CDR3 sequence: CASSPRVDFTYERYF. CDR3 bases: TGTGCCAGCAGTCCCCGGGTCGACTTTACCTACGAGCGGTACTTC.

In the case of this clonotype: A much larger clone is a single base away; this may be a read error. CDR3 residues: CASSVLGLGYEQYF. CDR3 nucleotides: TGTGCCAGCAGCGTACTAGGACTAGGGTATGAGCAGTACTTC. The rearrangement joins TRBV9 to TRBJ2-7; 7 nucleotides agree with TRBD2. Trimming took 1 base from V and 7 from J; bases not matched to a gene: 8. Germline V gives CDR1 SGDLS, CDR2 YYNGEE. The CDR3 length is 14 residues.

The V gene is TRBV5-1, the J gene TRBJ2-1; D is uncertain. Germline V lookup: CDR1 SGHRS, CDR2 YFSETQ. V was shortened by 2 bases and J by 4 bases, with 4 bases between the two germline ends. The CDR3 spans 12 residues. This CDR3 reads CASSFLYNEQFF. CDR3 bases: TGCGCCAGCAGCTTCCTGTACAATGAGCAGTTCTTC.

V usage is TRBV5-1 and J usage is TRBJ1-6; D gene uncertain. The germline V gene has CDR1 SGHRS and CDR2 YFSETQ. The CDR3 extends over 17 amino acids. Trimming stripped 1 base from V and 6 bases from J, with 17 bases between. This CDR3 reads CASSLYYPAARNSPLHF. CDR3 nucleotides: TGCGCCAGCAGCTTGTATTATCCGGCGGCGCGTAATTCACCCCTCCACTTT.

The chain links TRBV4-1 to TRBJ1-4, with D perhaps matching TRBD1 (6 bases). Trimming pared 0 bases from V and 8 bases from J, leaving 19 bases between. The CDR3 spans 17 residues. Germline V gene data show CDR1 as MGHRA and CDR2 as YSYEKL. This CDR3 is CASSQDLVGGATEKLFF. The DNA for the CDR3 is TGCGCCAGCAGCCAAGATCTCGTCGGGGGCGCGACGGAAAAACTGTTTTTT.

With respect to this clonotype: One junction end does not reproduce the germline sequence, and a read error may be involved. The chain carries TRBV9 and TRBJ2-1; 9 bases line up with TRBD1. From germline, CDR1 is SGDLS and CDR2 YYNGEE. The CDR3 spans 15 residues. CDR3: CTSSPRGQGIYEQFF. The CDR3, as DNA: TGTACCAGCAGCCCAAGGGGACAGGGAATTTATGAGCAGTTCTTC.

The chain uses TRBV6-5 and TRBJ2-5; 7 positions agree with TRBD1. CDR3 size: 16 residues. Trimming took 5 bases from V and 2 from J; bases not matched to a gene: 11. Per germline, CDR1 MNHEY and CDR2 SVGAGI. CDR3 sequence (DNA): TGTGCCAGCAGTCCCTCTTTAGGACAGGAACAAGAGACCCAGTACTTC. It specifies CASSPSLGQEQETQYF.

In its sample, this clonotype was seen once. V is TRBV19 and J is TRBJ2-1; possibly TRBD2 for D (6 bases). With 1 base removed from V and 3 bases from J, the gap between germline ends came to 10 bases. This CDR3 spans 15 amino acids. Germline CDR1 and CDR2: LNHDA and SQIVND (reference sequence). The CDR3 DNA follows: TGTGCCAGTAGTATAGTAGGAGGGGACTACAATGAGCAGTTCTTC. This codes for CASSIVGGDYNEQFF.

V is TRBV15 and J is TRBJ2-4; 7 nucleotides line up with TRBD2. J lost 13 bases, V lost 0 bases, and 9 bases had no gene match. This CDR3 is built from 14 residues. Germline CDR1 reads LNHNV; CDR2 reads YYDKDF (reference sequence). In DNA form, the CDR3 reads TGTGCCACCAGCAGAGATAGGAGCAGCGGGGAGCAGTACTTC. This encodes CATSRDRSSGEQYF.

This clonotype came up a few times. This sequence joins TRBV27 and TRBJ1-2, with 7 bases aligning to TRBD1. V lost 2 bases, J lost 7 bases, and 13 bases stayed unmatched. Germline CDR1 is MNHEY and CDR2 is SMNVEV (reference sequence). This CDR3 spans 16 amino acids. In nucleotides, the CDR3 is TGTGCCAGCAGTTTAACACCGGACAGGCAGGCATCTGGCTACACCTTC. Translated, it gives CASSLTPDRQASGYTF.

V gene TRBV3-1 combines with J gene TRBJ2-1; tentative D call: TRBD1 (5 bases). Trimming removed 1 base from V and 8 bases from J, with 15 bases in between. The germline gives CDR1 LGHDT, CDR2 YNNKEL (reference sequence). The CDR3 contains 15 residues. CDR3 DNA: TGTGCCAGCAGCCAAGCAGGGATTTTTTTGGATGAGCAGTTCTTC. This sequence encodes CASSQAGIFLDEQFF.

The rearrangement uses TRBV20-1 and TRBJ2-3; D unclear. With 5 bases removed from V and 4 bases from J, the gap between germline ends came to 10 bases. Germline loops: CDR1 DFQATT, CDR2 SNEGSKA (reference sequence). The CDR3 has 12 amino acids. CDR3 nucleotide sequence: TGCAGTGCTCTACAAGCCGCAGATACGCAGTATTTT. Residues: CSALQAADTQYF.

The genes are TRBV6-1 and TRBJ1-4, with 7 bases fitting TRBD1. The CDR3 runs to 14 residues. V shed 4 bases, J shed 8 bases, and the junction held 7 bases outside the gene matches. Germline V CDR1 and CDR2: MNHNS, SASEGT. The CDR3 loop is CASSVQGRGEKLFF. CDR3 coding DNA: TGTGCCAGCAGTGTACAGGGGAGGGGCGAAAAACTGTTTTTT.

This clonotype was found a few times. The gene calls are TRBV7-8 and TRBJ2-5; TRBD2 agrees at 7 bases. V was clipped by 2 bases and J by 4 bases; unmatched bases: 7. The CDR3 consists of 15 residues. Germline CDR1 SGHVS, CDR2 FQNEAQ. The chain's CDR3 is CASSLPRLAGETQYF. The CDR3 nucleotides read TGTGCCAGCAGCTTACCAAGACTAGCAGGAGAGACCCAGTACTTC.

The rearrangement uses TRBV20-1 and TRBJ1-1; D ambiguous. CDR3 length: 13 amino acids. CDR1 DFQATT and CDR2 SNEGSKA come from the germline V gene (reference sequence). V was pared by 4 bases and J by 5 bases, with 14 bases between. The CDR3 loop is CSANRALRTEAFF. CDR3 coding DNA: TGCAGTGCTAACCGGGCGCTAAGAACTGAAGCTTTCTTT.

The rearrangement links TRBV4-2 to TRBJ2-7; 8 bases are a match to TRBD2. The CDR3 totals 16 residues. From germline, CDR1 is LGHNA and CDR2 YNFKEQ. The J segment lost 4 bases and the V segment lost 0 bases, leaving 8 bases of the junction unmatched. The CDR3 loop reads CASSQDGGLDWYEQYF. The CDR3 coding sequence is TGTGCCAGCAGCCAAGATGGGGGACTAGACTGGTACGAGCAGTACTTC.

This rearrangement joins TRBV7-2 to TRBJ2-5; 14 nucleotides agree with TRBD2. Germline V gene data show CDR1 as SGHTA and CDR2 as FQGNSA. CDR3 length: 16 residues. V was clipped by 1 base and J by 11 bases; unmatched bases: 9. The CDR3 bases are TGTGCCAGCAGCTTAGGACTAGCGGGGGGGAACAATGAGCAGTACTTC. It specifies CASSLGLAGGNNEQYF.

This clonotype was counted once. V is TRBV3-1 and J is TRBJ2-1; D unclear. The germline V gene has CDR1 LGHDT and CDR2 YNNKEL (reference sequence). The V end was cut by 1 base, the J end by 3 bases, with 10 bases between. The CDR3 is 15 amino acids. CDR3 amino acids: CASSQGTPNYNEQFF. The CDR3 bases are TGTGCCAGCAGCCAAGGAACTCCCAACTACAATGAGCAGTTCTTC.

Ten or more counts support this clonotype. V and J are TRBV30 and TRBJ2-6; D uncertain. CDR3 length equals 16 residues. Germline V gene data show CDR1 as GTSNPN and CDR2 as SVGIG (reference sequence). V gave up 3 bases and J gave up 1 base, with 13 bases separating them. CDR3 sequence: CAWSPGAESGANVLTF. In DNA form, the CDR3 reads TGTGCCTGGAGCCCAGGTGCTGAATCTGGGGCCAACGTCCTGACTTTC.

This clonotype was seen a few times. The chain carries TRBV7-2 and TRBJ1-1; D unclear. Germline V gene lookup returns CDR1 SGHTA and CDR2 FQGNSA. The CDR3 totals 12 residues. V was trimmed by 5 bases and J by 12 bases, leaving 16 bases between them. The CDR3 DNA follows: TGTGCCAGCAGCCCCAGACAAAGAGGTACTTTCTTT. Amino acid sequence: CASSPRQRGTFF.

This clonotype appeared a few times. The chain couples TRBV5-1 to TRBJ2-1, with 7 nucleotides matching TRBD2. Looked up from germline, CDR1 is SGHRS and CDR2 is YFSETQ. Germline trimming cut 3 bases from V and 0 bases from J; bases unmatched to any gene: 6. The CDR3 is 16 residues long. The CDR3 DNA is TGCGCCAGCAGCTCCCTACTAGCGAACTCCTACAATGAGCAGTTCTTC. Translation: CASSSLLANSYNEQFF.

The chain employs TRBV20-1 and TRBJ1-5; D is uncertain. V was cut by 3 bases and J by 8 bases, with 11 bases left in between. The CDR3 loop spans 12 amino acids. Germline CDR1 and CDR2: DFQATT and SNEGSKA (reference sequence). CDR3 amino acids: CSASGGSEPQHF. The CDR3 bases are TGCAGTGCTAGCGGAGGGTCGGAGCCCCAGCATTTT.

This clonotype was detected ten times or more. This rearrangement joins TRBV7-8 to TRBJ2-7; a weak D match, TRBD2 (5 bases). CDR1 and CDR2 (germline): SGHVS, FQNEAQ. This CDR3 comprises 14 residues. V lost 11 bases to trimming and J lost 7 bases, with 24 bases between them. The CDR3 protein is CASLTGVRTGEQYF. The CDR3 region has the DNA TGTGCCTCCTTGACGGGCGTCCGGACGGGGGAGCAGTACTTC.

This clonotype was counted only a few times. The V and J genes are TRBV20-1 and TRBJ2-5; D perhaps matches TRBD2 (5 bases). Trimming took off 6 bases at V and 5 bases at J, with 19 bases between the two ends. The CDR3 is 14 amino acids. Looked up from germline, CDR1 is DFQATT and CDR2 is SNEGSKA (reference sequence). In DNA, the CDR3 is TGCAGTGCGCCTACCGGGATCCTAAGGGAGACCCAGTACTTC. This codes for CSAPTGILRETQYF.

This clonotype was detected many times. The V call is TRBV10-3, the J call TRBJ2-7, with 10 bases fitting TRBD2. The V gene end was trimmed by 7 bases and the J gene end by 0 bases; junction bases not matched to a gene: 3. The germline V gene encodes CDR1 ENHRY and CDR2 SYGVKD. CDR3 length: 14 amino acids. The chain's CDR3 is CAIKPSGSSYEQYF. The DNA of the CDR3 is TGTGCCATCAAACCTAGCGGGAGCTCCTACGAGCAGTACTTC.